Shown below are 9 T cell receptor beta chains from a single sample sequenced in a study of T-cell reconstitution after alpha-beta-depleted transplantation in children. Preparation of the TCRbeta library was carried out with unique molecular identifiers. TCRdb used MiXCR to reprocess the PCR reads, holding one entry per CDR3 protein. The table lists about 980,000 distinct CDR3 sequences, roughly 29% of them singletons. This material consisted of PBMCs, mostly from graft donor cells, taken 360 days after TCRalphabeta/CD19-depleted stem cell transplant. The receptors come from a boy under two years old who had a stem cell transplant for SCID, so the T cells may come from the graft donor.

This sequence joins TRBV4-2 and TRBJ2-5; 13 nucleotides agree with TRBD2. Trimming removed 4 bases from V and 4 bases from J; junction bases left unmatched: 6. CDR3 length equals 16 residues. CDR1 is LGHNA and CDR2 is YNFKEQ in the germline V gene. The CDR3 region is CASSRTGTSGAETQYF. CDR3 bases: TGTGCCAGCAGCCGGACCGGGACTAGCGGGGCAGAGACCCAGTACTTC.

The gene calls are TRBV20-1 and TRBJ1-5; D gene unclear. The germline gives CDR1 DFQATT, CDR2 SNEGSKA (reference sequence). This CDR3 has 14 amino acids. V was shortened by 3 bases and J by 0 bases, with 9 bases between the two germline ends. The CDR3 coding sequence is TGCAGTGCTAGCCTCCCTGATAGCAATCAGCCCCAGCATTTT. Translation: CSASLPDSNQPQHF.

J is TRBJ2-1 and V is TRBV5-1; 7 bases line up with TRBD2. Germline assignment: CDR1 SGHRS and CDR2 YFSETQ. The CDR3 runs to 15 residues. Trimming took 1 base from V and 10 from J; bases not matched to a gene: 11. The CDR3 nucleotides are TGCGCCAGCAGCTTGTTCGCGGGGGTGGCCTCGGAGCAGTTCTTC. It is translated as CASSLFAGVASEQFF.

V gene TRBV4-1 combines with J gene TRBJ2-5; D might be TRBD2 (6 bases). CDR1 MGHRA and CDR2 YSYEKL come from the germline V gene. V was pared by 4 bases and J by 2 bases, with 14 bases between. The CDR3 is 15 amino acids. CDR3 loop: CASSRPGLQQETQYF. CDR3 DNA sequence: TGCGCCAGCAGCCGACCGGGACTCCAACAAGAGACCCAGTACTTC.

Only a few counts were recorded for this clonotype. The chain has TRBV5-6 and TRBJ2-5; D is perhaps TRBD1 (5 bases). In germline, CDR1 is SGHDT, CDR2 YYEEEE. The CDR3 length is 17 residues. Trimming stripped 4 bases from V and 5 bases from J, with 24 bases between. The CDR3 region has the DNA TGTGCCAGCAGCGGCGACAGTTTGGCAGAATCGCGGGAGACCCAGTACTTC. It encodes CASSGDSLAESRETQYF.

The gene calls are TRBV29-1 and TRBJ1-2; no clear D gene. This CDR3 has 16 amino acids. Trimming removed 5 bases from V and 1 base from J, with 20 bases in between. Germline lookup yields CDR1 SQVTM and CDR2 ANQGSEA. CDR3 residues: CSVTGDPPRVNYGYTF. The DNA of the CDR3 is TGCAGCGTTACGGGCGACCCACCTCGTGTTAACTATGGCTACACCTTC. The whole variable domain, remainder taken from reference TRBV29-1 and TRBJ1-2, is SAVISQKPSRDICQRGTSLTIQCQVDSQVTMMFWYRQQPGQSLTLIATANQGSEATYESGFVIDKFPISRPNLTFSTLTVSNMSPEDSSIYLCSVTGDPPRVNYGYTFGSGTRLTVV.

This rearrangement joins TRBV7-2 to TRBJ1-2, with 11 bases that match TRBD1. CDR1 SGHTA and CDR2 FQGNSA come from the germline V gene. J gave up 7 bases and V 0 bases, and 7 bases lay outside the gene matches. CDR3 size: 16 residues. The DNA for the CDR3 is TGTGCCAGCAGCTTAGCCCTAGGACAGGGGGCGGGTGGCTACACCTTC. Translation: CASSLALGQGAGGYTF.

J is TRBJ2-3 and V is TRBV5-1; D is ambiguous. The CDR3 contains 14 residues. The germline gives CDR1 SGHRS, CDR2 YFSETQ. Trimming removed 5 bases from V and 0 bases from J, with 10 bases in between. CDR3 nucleotides: TGCGCCAGCAGGCCAGTCAGTAGCACAGATACGCAGTATTTT. Its translation is CASRPVSSTDTQYF.

This clonotype was observed once. The chain couples TRBV7-9 to TRBJ2-7, with D possibly TRBD1 on 6 matching bases. The V and J ends lost 8 bases and 2 bases respectively, with 10 bases between them. Germline V gene sequence: CDR1 SEHNR, CDR2 FQNEAQ (reference sequence). The CDR3 has 12 amino acids. DNA for the CDR3: TGTGCCAGCCCAGGGGCCCCCTACGAGCAGTACTTC. Translating gives CASPGAPYEQYF. Supplemented by reference TRBV7-9 and TRBJ2-7, the full variable domain reads DTGVSQNPRHKITKRGQNVTFRCDPISEHNRLYWYRQTLGQGPEFLTYFQNEAQLEKSRLLSDRFSAERPKGSFSTLEIQRTEQGDSAMYLCASPGAPYEQYFGPGTRLTVT.